One sample yielded the 4 T cell receptor beta chains listed below, sequenced in a study of blood T cell repertoires in COVID-19. TCRdb's table, derived via immunoSEQ multiplex PCR, lists solely in-frame clones and lacks some. This sample has about 300,000 clones, with 87% found just once. The sequencing sample was made of PBMCs or T cells enriched from blood (not recorded which). Every receptor here comes from a woman in her twenties or thirties who had recovered from COVID-19.

V gene TRBV4-1 combines with J gene TRBJ2-7; a possible D gene is TRBD1 (5 bases). V was trimmed by 1 base and J by 5 bases, leaving 15 bases between them. The germline CDR1 and CDR2 sequences are MGHRA and YSYEKL. CDR3 length: 15 residues. The CDR3: CASSQVRAGPDEQYF. In DNA form, the CDR3 reads TGCGCCAGCAGCCAAGTTCGGGCAGGGCCGGACGAGCAGTACTTC.

The chain carries TRBV6-5 and TRBJ2-3; 7 bases align to TRBD1. The CDR3 has 15 amino acids. J was trimmed by 6 bases and V by 0 bases; bases with no gene match: 6. Germline loops: CDR1 MNHEY, CDR2 SVGAGI. The CDR3 here is CASSYSTYRGDTQYF. CDR3 nucleotide sequence: TGTGCCAGCAGTTACTCCACATACAGGGGTGATACGCAGTATTTT.

The chain carries TRBV19 and TRBJ1-1, with TRBD1 identical over 8 bases. The germline V gene has CDR1 LNHDA and CDR2 SQIVND (reference sequence). The trim removed 6 bases at V and 1 base at J, leaving 4 bases unmatched. The length of the CDR3 is 14 residues. The CDR3 coding sequence is TGTGCCAGTAGCGACAGGGGCGGGAACACTGAAGCTTTCTTT. This encodes CASSDRGGNTEAFF.

This clone was observed once. V usage is TRBV19 and J usage is TRBJ1-2; no firm D call. Deletions cut 5 bases from V and 8 bases from J, with 9 bases between. Germline CDR1 and CDR2: LNHDA and SQIVND (reference sequence). CDR3 length: 11 residues. The CDR3 bases are TGTGCCAGTAGTCTTCCCGGGGGCTACACCTTC. This sequence encodes CASSLPGGYTF.